This TCR beta chain was documented in a study of T cells in localized non-small cell lung cancer. Study observations and caveats: Within adjacent lung there appeared a median about 54 of the top 100 tumor clones. Overall survival was longer when the density of T cells in the blood was higher. Of the tissues analyzed, uninvolved adjacent lung showed maximal T cell clonality, greater than tumor. Because sequencing included only one region (of the tumor), heterogeneity remains possible.

Regarding this clone: Antigen unknown.

The data were produced by immunoSEQ multiplex PCR, yet TCRdb's version contains in-frame clones alone and is incomplete. The profile shows about 7,300 clones, more than 20% of them singletons. Per germline, CDR1 SGDLS and CDR2 YYNGEE. The ends lost 2 bases at V and 3 bases at J; junction bases unmatched: 3. The CDR3 extends over 14 amino acids. Here the sequenced sample was lung tumor tissue, taken before any cancer treatment. The source is a man aged 40-75 years with stage III squamous cell lung carcinoma. The chain couples TRBV9 to TRBJ1-2, with 8 nucleotides matching TRBD1. DNA for the CDR3: TGTGCCAGCAGCGTTGACAGGGGCCACTATGGCTACACCTTC. Encoded protein: CASSVDRGHYGYTF.